Listed below are T cell receptor beta chains from one sample, sequenced in a study of T cells in Graves' hyperthyroidism and ophthalmopathy. TCRdb redid the calling of the multiplex PCR reads with MiXCR, one entry per CDR3 protein. The sample consists of hundreds of thousands of distinct CDR3 sequences, 20% to 25% of them appearing once. The specimen was blood. The receptors shown here come from a man aged 25-40 years with Graves' ophthalmopathy. CDR3s include the opening cysteine and the closing phenylalanine or tryptophan. Each record gives: CDR3 protein, CDR3 DNA, J gene, V gene, D gene, clone size. D genes are given only for firm matches. Only part of the rows carry a size: once, few, many, or a class if the clone is expanded.

CDR3aa: CAWSFQRTSGPYNEQFF; CDR3nt: TGTGCCTGGAGCTTTCAGAGGACTAGCGGGCCATACAATGAGCAGTTCTTC; j_gene: TRBJ2-1; v_gene: TRBV30; d_gene: TRBD2; abundance: few
CDR3aa: CASSFRAGGPDEQFF; CDR3nt: TGTGCCAGCAGCTTCCGTGCGGGAGGGCCAGATGAGCAGTTCTTC; j_gene: TRBJ2-1; v_gene: TRBV5-5; d_gene: TRBD2; abundance: few
CDR3aa: CANSLDIWRETQYF; CDR3nt: TGTGCCAACAGCTTAGATATTTGGAGGGAGACCCAGTACTTC; j_gene: TRBJ2-5; v_gene: TRBV7-9; d_gene: .; abundance: few
CDR3aa: CASVRMFYNEQFF; CDR3nt: TGTGCCAGCGTCCGGATGTTCTACAATGAGCAGTTCTTC; j_gene: TRBJ2-1; v_gene: TRBV28; d_gene: .; abundance: many
CDR3aa: CASGNRSFFSGANVLTF; CDR3nt: TGTGCCAGCGGTAACAGGTCCTTCTTCTCTGGGGCCAACGTCCTGACTTTC; j_gene: TRBJ2-6; v_gene: TRBV2; d_gene: .; abundance: .
CDR3aa: CASNFGGNTGELFF; CDR3nt: TGTGCCAGCAACTTCGGGGGGAACACCGGGGAGCTGTTTTTT; j_gene: TRBJ2-2; v_gene: TRBV5-6; d_gene: .; abundance: few
CDR3aa: CASSQEWTSGSVVSEQYF; CDR3nt: TGCGCCAGCAGCCAAGAATGGACTAGCGGGAGTGTTGTTTCCGAGCAGTACTTC; j_gene: TRBJ2-7; v_gene: TRBV4-1; d_gene: TRBD2; abundance: .
CDR3aa: CASSVGSSRGETQYF; CDR3nt: TGTGCCAGCAGCGTAGGTAGCTCACGGGGGGAGACCCAGTACTTC; j_gene: TRBJ2-5; v_gene: TRBV9; d_gene: .; abundance: many
CDR3aa: CASSLAAGQGYEQYF; CDR3nt: TGCGCCAGCAGCTTGGCCGCCGGACAGGGGTACGAGCAGTACTTC; j_gene: TRBJ2-7; v_gene: TRBV5-1; d_gene: TRBD1; abundance: few
CDR3aa: CASSQGTRTDSNQPQHF; CDR3nt: TGCGCCAGCAGCCAAGGAACGCGGACGGATAGCAATCAGCCCCAGCATTTT; j_gene: TRBJ1-5; v_gene: TRBV4-1; d_gene: .; abundance: .
CDR3aa: CASSHQGSRTEAFF; CDR3nt: TGTGCCAGCAGCCACCAGGGGTCGCGCACTGAAGCTTTCTTT; j_gene: TRBJ1-1; v_gene: TRBV3-1; d_gene: .; abundance: many
CDR3aa: CASSFSGRAIGRTYNEQFF; CDR3nt: TGTGCCAGCAGCTTTAGCGGGAGGGCCATAGGAAGGACCTACAATGAGCAGTTCTTC; j_gene: TRBJ2-1; v_gene: TRBV7-9; d_gene: TRBD2; abundance: .
CDR3aa: CASSLGRDRANQPQHF; CDR3nt: TGTGCCAGCAGCTTAGGCCGGGACAGGGCAAATCAGCCCCAGCATTTT; j_gene: TRBJ1-5; v_gene: TRBV7-8; d_gene: TRBD1; abundance: many
CDR3aa: CSAPTGSYEQYF; CDR3nt: TGCAGTGCGCCGACAGGCTCCTACGAGCAGTACTTC; j_gene: TRBJ2-7; v_gene: TRBV20-1; d_gene: .; abundance: .
CDR3aa: CASRNTGDQPQHF; CDR3nt: TGTGCCAGCAGAAACACAGGGGATCAGCCCCAGCATTTT; j_gene: TRBJ1-5; v_gene: TRBV7-2; d_gene: TRBD1; abundance: many
CDR3aa: CASSLGYHRQGMNTEAFF; CDR3nt: TGTGCCAGCAGCTTAGGTTACCATAGACAGGGAATGAACACTGAAGCTTTCTTT; j_gene: TRBJ1-1; v_gene: TRBV11-2; d_gene: TRBD1; abundance: .
CDR3aa: CASSGGTATDTQYF; CDR3nt: TGTGCCAGCTCGGGTGGAACAGCCACAGATACGCAGTATTTT; j_gene: TRBJ2-3; v_gene: TRBV7-2; d_gene: .; abundance: few
CDR3aa: CASSFLATSYEQYF; CDR3nt: TGTGCCAGCAGCTTCCTAGCGACGTCCTACGAGCAGTACTTC; j_gene: TRBJ2-7; v_gene: TRBV11-2; d_gene: .; abundance: many
CDR3aa: CAWSSQRELNEQFF; CDR3nt: TGTGCCTGGAGTTCCCAGCGGGAGTTGAATGAGCAGTTCTTC; j_gene: TRBJ2-1; v_gene: TRBV30; d_gene: TRBD2; abundance: .
CDR3aa: CASSLLGTSEYNEQFF; CDR3nt: TGTGCCAGCAGTTTACTAGGGACTAGCGAGTACAATGAGCAGTTCTTC; j_gene: TRBJ2-1; v_gene: TRBV28; d_gene: TRBD2; abundance: .
CDR3aa: CASSYRTDYSNQPQHF; CDR3nt: TGTGCCAGCAGCTACAGGACAGACTATAGCAATCAGCCCCAGCATTTT; j_gene: TRBJ1-5; v_gene: TRBV12-3/TRBV12-4; d_gene: .; abundance: .
CDR3aa: CASSFINRVTDTQYF; CDR3nt: TGTGCCAGCAGCTTCATCAACAGGGTCACAGATACGCAGTATTTT; j_gene: TRBJ2-3; v_gene: TRBV7-9; d_gene: .; abundance: few
CDR3aa: CASSLSGTAAIGYTF; CDR3nt: TGTGCCAGCAGTTTATCGGGCACGGCGGCTATCGGCTACACCTTC; j_gene: TRBJ1-2; v_gene: TRBV27; d_gene: .; abundance: .
CDR3aa: CASSTPHWDTAYEQYF; CDR3nt: TGTGCCAGCAGTACCCCCCACTGGGACACAGCCTACGAGCAGTACTTC; j_gene: TRBJ2-7; v_gene: TRBV2; d_gene: .; abundance: many
CDR3aa: CASSDVGSTNYEQYF; CDR3nt: TGCGCCAGCAGTGATGTAGGGTCCACGAACTACGAGCAGTACTTC; j_gene: TRBJ2-7; v_gene: TRBV10-2; d_gene: .; abundance: few
CDR3aa: CASRVSSGAGSGETQYF; CDR3nt: TGTGCCAGCAGAGTAAGCAGTGGGGCCGGGTCCGGAGAGACCCAGTACTTC; j_gene: TRBJ2-5; v_gene: TRBV28; d_gene: .; abundance: .